This record looks at one T cell receptor (beta chain) sequence and its context. The data originate from a study of blood T cell repertoires in COVID-19. With 6 bases clipped from V and 0 bases from J, the junction kept 8 bases outside the gene matches. The CDR3 consists of 15 residues. Germline V gene lookup returns CDR1 LNHDA and CDR2 SQIVND (reference sequence). The method was immunoSEQ multiplex PCR; TCRdb's version includes in-frame clones alone and lacks a portion of them. The data contain around 100,000 clones, about 77% of them seen just once; the ten biggest clones take up approximately 31%. Input material: peripheral blood. The TCR originated in a man aged 65-85 years with active or convalescent COVID-19. The gene calls are TRBV19 and TRBJ2-7; 7 nucleotides agree with TRBD1. CDR3 DNA sequence: TGTGCCAGTAGCCTGACAGGGTCCAACTCCTACGAGCAGTACTTC. Translated, it gives CASSLTGSNSYEQYF.